Below, 19 T cell receptor beta chains from the same sample are listed, as sequenced in a study of a mutant IDH1 vaccine in newly diagnosed glioma. Their specific antigens are unknown. Time point here: week 35, safety follow-up. It was 300 ug of mutant IDH1 20-mer peptide that made up each vaccine dose, given with topical imiquimod. TCRdb's copy holds only in-frame clones and misses some; the assay was immunoSEQ multiplex PCR. The data contain roughly 26,000 clones, over 80% of them singletons. This material consisted of PBMCs, taken from a glioma patient whose treatment included an IDH1 peptide vaccine. Every receptor here comes from a man in his thirties or forties with glioma.

The V call is TRBV5-1, the J call TRBJ2-7; maybe TRBD2 (6 bases). V was shortened by 3 bases and J by 4 bases, with 17 bases between the two germline ends. Germline assignment: CDR1 SGHRS and CDR2 YFSETQ. The CDR3 is 15 amino acids. CDR3 sequence (DNA): TGCGCCAGCAGCTCCGTCGCGGGGACCGATTACGAGCAGTACTTC. Translated: CASSSVAGTDYEQYF. The full variable domain, its missing parts supplied by reference TRBV5-1 and TRBJ2-7, is KAGVTQTPRYLIKTRGQQVTLSCSPISGHRSVSWYQQTPGQGLQFLFEYFSETQRNKGNFPGRFSGRQFSNSRSEMNVSTLELGDSALYLCASSSVAGTDYEQYFGPGTRLTVT.

The chain couples TRBV5-1 to TRBJ2-2; D might be TRBD1 (5 bases). V was clipped by 1 base and J by 8 bases, with 15 bases between them. The V gene's germline CDR1 is SGHRS and CDR2 YFSETQ. The CDR3 is 15 residues long. This CDR3 is CASSLYRGTSGELFF. Here the CDR3 DNA reads TGCGCCAGCAGCTTGTATAGGGGTACTTCAGGGGAGCTGTTTTTT.

The gene calls are TRBV10-2 and TRBJ1-1; D unclear. Trimming removed 0 bases at V and 6 bases at J, with 14 bases between. The CDR3 loop spans 15 amino acids. From germline, CDR1 is WSHSY and CDR2 SAAADI. Written as DNA, the CDR3 is TGCGCCAGCAGTGAGTCTTTGGCCTCTGAGGCTGAAGCTTTCTTT. The encoded protein is CASSESLASEAEAFF.

CDR3 DNA sequence: TGTGCCAGCAGCCTACAGACCGGGACCGGGCAAGGCTACACCTTC. It specifies CASSLQTGTGQGYTF. The chain recombines TRBV9 with TRBJ1-2; a weak D match, TRBD1 (5 bases). Germline V gene lookup returns CDR1 SGDLS and CDR2 YYNGEE. This CDR3 is built from 15 residues. Trimming took 4 bases from V and 8 from J, leaving 21 bases between them. Supplemented by reference TRBV9 and TRBJ1-2, the full variable domain reads DSGVTQTPKHLITATGQRVTLRCSPRSGDLSVYWYQQSLDQGLQFLIQYYNGEERAKGNILERFSAQQFPDLHSELNLSSLELGDSALYFCASSLQTGTGQGYTFGSGTRLTVV.

CDR3 DNA: TGTGCCAGCAGCTTGTCACATCAGGACACCATATATTTT. Protein: CASSLSHQDTIYF. The V and J genes are TRBV5-4 and TRBJ1-3; D call uncertain. V lost 1 base to trimming and J lost 8 bases, with 10 bases between them. CDR1 SGHNT and CDR2 YYREEE come from the germline V gene (reference sequence). The length of the CDR3 is 13 residues.

The chain links TRBV6-1 to TRBJ1-1; maybe TRBD1 (6 bases). The CDR3 totals 15 residues. The V and J ends lost 3 bases and 5 bases respectively, with 16 bases between them. The germline V gene encodes CDR1 MNHNS and CDR2 SASEGT. In nucleotides, the CDR3 is TGTGCCAGCAGTGATCCTACAGGGATTCGTACTGAAGCTTTCTTT. This codes for CASSDPTGIRTEAFF.

The CDR3 loop is CASNWARTGEPGPLNTEAFF. CDR3 nucleotides: TGCGCCAGCAACTGGGCCCGGACAGGGGAACCAGGCCCCTTGAACACTGAAGCTTTCTTT. The chain is built from TRBV5-1 and TRBJ1-1; TRBD1 aligns across 9 bases. V lost 6 bases, J lost 0 bases, and 21 bases stayed unmatched. CDR3 length: 20 residues. Looked up from germline, CDR1 is SGHRS and CDR2 is YFSETQ.

The sample holds one count of this clone. V gene TRBV29-1 combines with J gene TRBJ2-1; TRBD1 aligns across 8 bases. The V segment lost 7 bases and the J segment 3 bases; nucleotides outside the gene matches: 8. The germline V gene has CDR1 SQVTM and CDR2 ANQGSEA. The CDR3 sequence is 14 residues long. The CDR3 reads CSGLRGLSYNEQFF. The CDR3 coding sequence is TGCAGCGGGCTCAGGGGGCTTAGCTACAATGAGCAGTTCTTC.

The chain links TRBV6-1 to TRBJ2-7; D is possibly TRBD2 (5 bases). Trimming cost V 6 bases and J 7 bases, with 10 bases left between them. CDR1 is MNHNS and CDR2 is SASEGT in the germline V gene. The CDR3 runs 11 residues. The CDR3 sequence: CASSERREQYF. The CDR3 nucleotides read TGTGCCAGCAGCGAGCGGCGAGAGCAGTACTTC.

V is TRBV7-9 and J is TRBJ2-2, with D maybe TRBD2 (6 bases). Germline loops: CDR1 SEHNR, CDR2 FQNEAQ (reference sequence). V lost 5 bases, J lost 7 bases, and 11 bases lay in between. CDR3 length equals 13 residues. The CDR3 sequence: CASSARGYGELFF. CDR3 in DNA: TGTGCCAGCAGCGCCCGGGGGTACGGGGAGCTGTTTTTT.

The genes are TRBV6-1 and TRBJ1-5; D might be TRBD1 (5 bases). V shed 1 base and J shed 2 bases, with 9 bases lying between them. Germline-derived CDR1 and CDR2 are MNHNS and SASEGT. The CDR3 runs 15 residues. CDR3 sequence reads: CASSEGGVGNQPQHF. In DNA form, the CDR3 reads TGTGCCAGCAGTGAAGGGGGGGTAGGCAATCAGCCCCAGCATTTT.

Turning to this clone: This specimen includes other DNA sequences encoding the same CDR3. This chain uses TRBV30 with TRBJ1-2; unclear D gene. CDR1 is GTSNPN, CDR2 SVGIG, per germline (reference sequence). The CDR3 spans 11 residues. The V gene lost 2 bases and the J gene lost 6 bases, with 7 bases spanning the gap. CDR3 nucleotides: TGTGCCTGGAGTAGACGGGATGGCTACACCTTC. It yields the protein CAWSRRDGYTF.

V usage is TRBV7-9 and J usage is TRBJ2-1, with 11 bases lining up with TRBD2. V dropped 5 bases and J dropped 3; count of bases not matched to a gene: 6. This CDR3 contains 16 residues. CDR1 and CDR2 from the germline V gene are SEHNR and FQNEAQ (reference sequence). CDR3 sequence (DNA): TGTGCCAGCAGCGGAGGACTAGCGGGTGACTACAATGAGCAGTTCTTC. This gives the protein CASSGGLAGDYNEQFF.

V usage is TRBV9 and J usage is TRBJ1-2; D unclear. The CDR3 sequence is 15 residues long. The V end was cut by 3 bases, the J end by 4 bases, with 16 bases between. Per germline, CDR1 SGDLS and CDR2 YYNGEE. CDR3 in DNA: TGTGCCAGCAGCGGATGGTTGGGTGTAGGCTATGGCTACACCTTC. Amino acids: CASSGWLGVGYGYTF.

The chain couples TRBV5-4 to TRBJ1-1; D unclear. Per the germline V gene, CDR1 is SGHNT and CDR2 is YYREEE (reference sequence). V was clipped by 5 bases and J by 6 bases, with 8 bases between them. There are 11 residues in the CDR3. The CDR3 protein is CASRGAAEAFF. CDR3 bases: TGTGCCAGCAGGGGCGCGGCTGAAGCTTTCTTT.

The chain links TRBV7-2 to TRBJ1-5, with D hard to call. Looked up from germline, CDR1 is SGHTA and CDR2 is FQGNSA. The V end was cut by 1 base, the J end by 6 bases, with 7 bases between. The CDR3 loop spans 13 amino acids. CDR3: CASSLGGPQPQHF. The CDR3 DNA is TGTGCCAGCAGCTTAGGTGGGCCTCAGCCCCAGCATTTT.

The J gene is TRBJ1-6, the V gene TRBV7-9, with a tentative D call TRBD1 (6 bases). Germline V CDR1 and CDR2: SEHNR, FQNEAQ (reference sequence). V was shortened by 1 base and J by 8 bases, with 12 bases between the two germline ends. This CDR3 has 15 residues. CDR3 amino acids: CASSLVSGADSPLHF. The CDR3 nucleotides read TGTGCCAGCAGCTTAGTATCAGGGGCCGATTCACCCCTCCACTTT.

The chain carries TRBV30 and TRBJ2-3; 7 positions agree with TRBD2. Germline CDR1 and CDR2: GTSNPN and SVGIG (reference sequence). CDR3 length: 16 amino acids. V trimming: 5 bases; J trimming: 3 bases; junction bases outside the gene matches: 14. The DNA of the CDR3 is TGTGCCTGGTTACACCCTTCCGCTAGCGGAACAGATACGCAGTATTTT. As protein: CAWLHPSASGTDTQYF. Full variable domain (missing parts from reference TRBV30 and TRBJ2-3): SQTIHQWPATLVQPVGSPLSLECTVEGTSNPNLYWYRQAAGRGLQLLFYSVGIGQISSEVPQNLSASRPQDRQFILSSKKLLLSDSGFYLCAWLHPSASGTDTQYFGPGTRLTVL.

The chain uses TRBV4-3 and TRBJ2-7; 7 bases line up with TRBD1. The germline V gene has CDR1 LGHNA and CDR2 YSLEER. V was clipped by 2 bases and J by 4 bases; unmatched bases: 11. The CDR3 covers 16 residues. The CDR3, as DNA: TGCGCCAGCAGCCAATTTCCAGACAGGGAGATATACGAGCAGTACTTC. Amino acids: CASSQFPDREIYEQYF.